This is a list of T cell receptor beta chains from one sample in a study of technical replicates of blood from a handful of donors. The repertoire was sequenced with immunoSEQ multiplex PCR; TCRdb's copy has only in-frame clones and lacks some. The data show 66,000 or so clones, 97% seen once. Sequenced sample: T cells isolated from PBMCs. The receptors derive from a human donor in good health. CDR3s include the opening cysteine and the closing phenylalanine or tryptophan. A D gene is named only where the DNA matches it firmly. Clone size is not always given. Where it is, it says once, few, many or a class for expanded clones.

J gene,D gene,V gene,clone size,CDR3 DNA,CDR3 protein
TRBJ1-2,.,TRBV4-2,.,TGTGCCAGCAGCCAAGATCTTCAGGGTGGCTACACCTTC,CASSQDLQGGYTF
TRBJ2-1,TRBD2,TRBV7-6,.,TGTGCCAGCAGCTTAGATCTAGATATAGCGGGGGGTGATGAGCAGTTCTTC,CASSLDLDIAGGDEQFF
TRBJ2-1,TRBD2,TRBV5-1,.,TGCGCCAGCAGCGTCCTCGGGTTAGCGGGGGGTGGGGGAATACCCTACAATGAGCAGTTCTTC,CASSVLGLAGGGGIPYNEQFF
TRBJ1-5,.,TRBV4-1,.,TGCGCCAGCAGCCATTCCGTGGACAGCACCAATAGCAATCAGCCCCAGCATTTT,CASSHSVDSTNSNQPQHF
TRBJ2-7,TRBD2,TRBV29-1,.,TGCAGCGTTGAAGATCGCGGGGGGCACGAGCAGTACTTC,CSVEDRGGHEQYF
TRBJ1-1,TRBD1,TRBV15,.,TGTGCCACCAGCAGAGGTGCTCAGGGGGCCCTTGCTGAAGCTTTCTTT,CATSRGAQGALAEAFF
TRBJ1-1,TRBD1,TRBV7-9,.,TGTGCCAGCAGCTCAAGACAGGGAAGGAACACTGAAGCTTTCTTT,CASSSRQGRNTEAFF
TRBJ1-2,TRBD1,TRBV25-1,.,TGTGCCAGCAGTGTGCCCGGGACAGGGGGAGGCTATGGCTACACCTTC,CASSVPGTGGGYGYTF
TRBJ2-3,.,TRBV29-1,.,TGCAGCGTTGACACTATCGAGGCGCAGTATTTT,CSVDTIEAQYF
TRBJ2-3,.,TRBV29-1,once,TGCAGCGGGGCTAAAACGGCAGATACGCAGTATTTT,CSGAKTADTQYF
TRBJ1-2,TRBD1,TRBV5-1,.,TGCGCCAGCAGCTTGACCGGGACAGATCATGGCTACACCTTC,CASSLTGTDHGYTF
TRBJ1-1,TRBD1,TRBV6-1,.,TGTGCCAGCAGTGGGGAGACAGGGGACATCTTGAACACTGAAGCTTTCTTT,CASSGETGDILNTEAFF
TRBJ1-3,.,TRBV6-1,.,TGTGCCAGCCGTGCCCCGATACTTTATACTGGAAACACCATATATTTT,CASRAPILYTGNTIYF